These 25 T cell receptor beta chains came from one sample sequenced in a study of post-analysis software for immune sequencing data. Overall study results and limits: Relative to controls, patients had a handful of TRBV segments at higher frequency, with TRBV5-6, TRBV5-1 and TRBV20-1 among these.

No antigen is known for these receptors. cDNA libraries for TCR beta contained unique molecular identifiers. From the PCR reads, TCRdb called clonotypes with MiXCR, one entry per CDR3 protein. The sample has some 690,000 distinct CDR3 sequences, roughly three fifths seen once. Specimen: blood. The source of these receptors is a girl aged 2 to 9 with multiple sclerosis.

The CDR3 nucleotides read TGCGCCAGCAGCCAAGGTCCTGTTCAAACCTCCTACGAGCAGTACTTC. Protein sequence: CASSQGPVQTSYEQYF. The chain employs TRBV4-1 and TRBJ2-7; D not certain. Germline loops: CDR1 MGHRA, CDR2 YSYEKL. Deletions cut 1 base from V and 0 bases from J, with 13 bases between. The CDR3 consists of 16 residues.

The chain links TRBV6-6 to TRBJ2-5, with TRBD2 identical over 9 bases. CDR1 is MNHNY and CDR2 is SVGAGI in the germline V gene (reference sequence). The CDR3 totals 17 residues. The V segment lost 5 bases and the J segment 4 bases; nucleotides outside the gene matches: 14. CDR3 DNA: TGTGCCAGCAGTCAGACAGGCCCGAGCGGGGGGTTAGAGACCCAGTACTTC. Amino acids: CASSQTGPSGGLETQYF.

This clonotype turned up a few times. An end of the junction differs from the germline gene, which may be a read error. The V gene is TRBV6-5, the J gene TRBJ2-5; D is possibly TRBD1 (6 bases). Germline-derived CDR1 and CDR2 are MNHEY and SVGAGI. The CDR3 covers 15 residues. The CDR3 DNA sequence: TGTGTCAGCAGTTACTCGCTCCAGACAGGAGAGACCCAGTACTTC. Translated: CVSSYSLQTGETQYF.

The rearrangement uses TRBV6-5 and TRBJ1-1, with 8 bases identical to TRBD1. Germline CDR1 MNHEY, CDR2 SVGAGI. Trimming took 5 bases from V and 3 from J; bases not matched to a gene: 17. This CDR3 region has 18 residues. Here the CDR3 reads CASSNFQALTGGDTEAFF. CDR3 sequence (DNA): TGTGCCAGCAGTAACTTCCAGGCCCTAACAGGGGGGGACACTGAAGCTTTCTTT.

The genes are TRBV20-1 and TRBJ2-2; 10 bases line up with TRBD2. With 0 bases clipped from V and 0 bases from J, the junction kept 7 bases outside the gene matches. CDR3 length: 18 residues. Germline V gives CDR1 DFQATT, CDR2 SNEGSKA (reference sequence). The CDR3 DNA reads TGCAGTGCTAGAGATGCACTAGCGGGGCCCGCGAACACCGGGGAGCTGTTTTTT. Protein: CSARDALAGPANTGELFF.

The chain uses TRBV20-1 and TRBJ2-5; 7 bases map to TRBD2. This CDR3 is built from 17 residues. Unmatched junction bases numbered 16, after V lost 3 bases and J lost 3 bases. CDR1 and CDR2 (germline): DFQATT, SNEGSKA (reference sequence). In DNA form, the CDR3 reads TGCAGTGCTAGGCCCCATATTGCGGGAGATTTTGAAGAGACCCAGTACTTC. Its translation: CSARPHIAGDFEETQYF.

This clonotype was observed a few times. The chain has TRBV6-4 and TRBJ2-3, with 7 bases identical to TRBD1. This CDR3 has 12 residues. Germline V gene data show CDR1 as MRHNA and CDR2 as SNTAGT. V gave up 0 bases and J gave up 12 bases; unmatched junction bases: 3. DNA for the CDR3: TGTGCCAGCAGTGACTCCGACAGGGTACAGTATTTT. Translated: CASSDSDRVQYF.

There are a few counts of this clonotype. The chain joins TRBV7-2 to TRBJ2-3; 14 bases match TRBD2. Germline V gene sequence: CDR1 SGHTA, CDR2 FQGNSA. V shed 2 bases, J shed 5 bases, and the junction held 6 bases outside the gene matches. The CDR3 runs 17 residues. CDR3 region: CASSLLSGTSGGDTQYF. As DNA, the CDR3 is TGTGCCAGCAGCTTACTTTCCGGGACTAGCGGGGGAGATACGCAGTATTTT.

This clonotype was counted between two and nine times. The chain carries TRBV6-2 or TRBV6-3 and TRBJ1-2; D call uncertain. V lost 2 bases to trimming and J lost 4 bases, with 5 bases between them. Looked up from germline, CDR1 is MNHEY and CDR2 is SVGEGT. The CDR3 length is 12 residues. The DNA of the CDR3 is TGTGCCAGCAGTTACGGTCTCTATGGCTACACCTTC. Translated: CASSYGLYGYTF.

This rearrangement joins TRBV5-1 to TRBJ2-5, with 7 bases identical to TRBD1. Trimming at V came to 3 bases and at J to 1 base, leaving 6 bases not matched to a gene. CDR3 size: 15 residues. Germline assignment: CDR1 SGHRS and CDR2 YFSETQ. DNA of the CDR3: TGCGCCAGCAGCTATTGGGGACAGCCCCAAGAGACCCAGTACTTC. Protein: CASSYWGQPQETQYF.

The table lists this clonotype with a few counts. The chain is built from TRBV4-3 and TRBJ2-5; a weak D match, TRBD2 (5 bases). Per the germline V gene, CDR1 is LGHNA and CDR2 is YSLEER. This CDR3 contains 13 residues. V lost 3 bases and J lost 5, with 10 bases in between. The CDR3 nucleotides read TGCGCCAGCAGCCATGAAACGGGGGAGACCCAGTACTTC. This sequence encodes CASSHETGETQYF.

The chain combines TRBV7-2 with TRBJ2-7; D possibly corresponds to TRBD2 (5 bases). The germline CDR1 and CDR2 sequences are SGHTA and FQGNSA. CDR3 length equals 15 residues. Trimming left V 5 bases short and J 3 bases short, with 17 bases between. The CDR3 bases are TGTGCCAGCAGCCCTCTCTTCGGTAGCGTCTACGAGCAGTACTTC. Its protein product is CASSPLFGSVYEQYF.

This clonotype showed up just a few times. CDR3: CAIRGGEGRSTEAFF. CDR3 DNA sequence: TGTGCCATCAGGGGAGGGGAGGGTCGGAGCACTGAAGCTTTCTTT. The chain combines TRBV10-3 with TRBJ1-1; D is perhaps TRBD1 (5 bases). Germline V CDR1 and CDR2: ENHRY, SYGVKD. This CDR3 region has 15 residues. Trimming removed 6 bases at V and 4 bases at J, with 18 bases between.

A single count supports this clonotype. This chain joins TRBV6-2 or TRBV6-3 and TRBJ2-7, with TRBD2 matching 10 bases. V trimming: 7 bases; J trimming: 2 bases; junction bases outside the gene matches: 5. CDR3 size: 14 residues. CDR1 is MNHEY, CDR2 SVGEGT, per germline. The CDR3, as DNA: TGTGCCAGCACGCGAGCGGGAGGGCCCTACGAGCAGTACTTC. This sequence encodes CASTRAGGPYEQYF.

The V gene is TRBV20-1, the J gene TRBJ1-1, with D possibly being TRBD1 (6 bases). V was pared by 3 bases and J by 1 base, with 15 bases between. CDR1 DFQATT and CDR2 SNEGSKA come from the germline V gene (reference sequence). CDR3 size: 15 residues. CDR3 residues: CSARAPAGANTEAFF. CDR3 nucleotides: TGCAGTGCTAGGGCCCCCGCAGGGGCGAACACTGAAGCTTTCTTT.

In this sample, this clonotype turned up a few times. The chain uses TRBV14 and TRBJ2-1, with D possibly TRBD2 on 5 matching bases. The CDR3 is made up of 12 amino acids. The V end lost 3 bases, the J end lost 7 bases, and 7 bases lay between the germline ends. Germline V gene lookup returns CDR1 SGHDN and CDR2 FVKESK. The CDR3 nucleotides read TGTGCCAGCAGCCAGACGGGGAATGAGCAGTTCTTC. This translates into CASSQTGNEQFF.

In this sample, this clonotype turned up once. The chain has TRBV5-1 and TRBJ2-5; 10 positions match TRBD1. The V and J ends lost 10 bases and 2 bases, in that order; junction bases with no gene match: 8. The CDR3 runs to 14 residues. Germline lookup yields CDR1 SGHRS and CDR2 YFSETQ. In DNA, the CDR3 is TGCGCCGGCACCAGGGACAGGGGACAAGAGACCCAGTACTTC. Its protein product is CAGTRDRGQETQYF.

This rearrangement joins TRBV7-9 to TRBJ2-6; no firm D call. CDR3 length: 18 amino acids. The germline V and J ends were trimmed by 6 bases and 1 base, with 19 bases remaining between them. In germline, CDR1 is SEHNR, CDR2 FQNEAQ (reference sequence). The CDR3 DNA reads TGTGCCAGCAGACCTGTCCTTAGAAGGGTATCTGGGGCCAACGTCCTGACTTTC. It specifies CASRPVLRRVSGANVLTF. Drawing the rest from reference TRBV7-9 and TRBJ2-6, the complete variable domain is DTGVSQNPRHKITKRGQNVTFRCDPISEHNRLYWYRQTLGQGPEFLTYFQNEAQLEKSRLLSDRFSAERPKGSFSTLEIQRTEQGDSAMYLCASRPVLRRVSGANVLTFGAGSRLTVL.

This clonotype was observed a single time. This chain's CDR3 is CASSLGLRGTDYGYTF. The CDR3 DNA follows: TGCGCCAGCAGCCTCGGTTTGAGGGGGACAGACTATGGCTACACCTTC. This chain joins TRBV5-1 and TRBJ1-2, with 7 bases that match TRBD1. Germline lookup yields CDR1 SGHRS and CDR2 YFSETQ. The V and J ends lost 4 bases and 3 bases, in that order; junction bases with no gene match: 12. The CDR3 runs to 16 residues.

The chain recombines TRBV7-6 with TRBJ2-1, with 7 bases aligning to TRBD2. There are 17 residues in the CDR3. Germline V gene lookup returns CDR1 SGHVS and CDR2 FNYEAQ. Germline trimming cut 5 bases from V and 4 bases from J; bases unmatched to any gene: 14. The DNA for the CDR3 is TGTGCCAGCAGCCTATCGGACCGTAGCGGGTGGTACAATGAGCAGTTCTTC. Protein sequence: CASSLSDRSGWYNEQFF.

In nucleotides, the CDR3 is TGTGCCAGCAGTTCGACTAGCGTGAACACAGATACGCAGTATTTT. Residues: CASSSTSVNTDTQYF. The chain is built from TRBV12-3 or TRBV12-4 and TRBJ2-3; TRBD2 agrees at 8 bases. J lost 2 bases, V lost 4 bases, and 5 bases had no gene match. This CDR3 comprises 15 residues.

J is TRBJ2-1 and V is TRBV9; TRBD2 matches 11 bases. CDR1 is SGDLS and CDR2 is YYNGEE in the germline V gene. This CDR3 region has 15 residues. The trim removed 4 bases at V and 5 bases at J, leaving 5 bases unmatched. CDR3 amino acids: CASSSSGGLDNEQFF. In nucleotides, the CDR3 is TGTGCCAGCAGCTCTAGCGGGGGGTTAGACAATGAGCAGTTCTTC.

Regarding this clonotype: Compared with germline, one end of the junction differs, possibly owing to a read error. V and J are TRBV4-1 and TRBJ2-1, with 9 bases lining up with TRBD1. Germline CDR1 reads MGHRA; CDR2 reads YSYEKL. This CDR3 spans 16 amino acids. CDR3 loop: CASSPPGTGTYNEQFF. CDR3 DNA: TGTGCCAGCAGCCCCCCGGGGACAGGGACCTACAATGAGCAGTTCTTC.

This rearrangement joins TRBV20-1 to TRBJ1-2, with 9 positions matching TRBD1. J lost 3 bases, V lost 3 bases, and 2 bases had no gene match. This CDR3 is 13 amino acids long. Germline CDR1 and CDR2: DFQATT and SNEGSKA (reference sequence). The CDR3 DNA reads as TGCAGTGCTAGGGGGGACAGGGACTATGGCTACACCTTC. Translated, it gives CSARGDRDYGYTF.

A note on this clonotype: The missing conserved phenylalanine or tryptophan at the end of this CDR3 makes a read error likely. The genes are TRBV14 and TRBJ2-1, with 8 bases identical to TRBD1. CDR3 length: 15 residues. Trimming cost V 7 bases and J 3 bases; bases outside gene matches: 8. Germline CDR1 is SGHDN and CDR2 is FVKESK. The CDR3: CASKGTGESYNEQFV. In DNA form, the CDR3 reads TGTGCCAGCAAAGGGACAGGAGAGAGCTACAATGAGCAGTTCGTC.